This T cell receptor beta chain was found in a study of T cell repertoires in cytomegalovirus infection. Study as a whole: A matching HLA type, together with CMV infection, was signaled by public TCR beta signatures.

General observations from the study: There were HLA-C-restricted CMV-specific TCR beta clonotypes dominating the ex vivo response. The study identified carriers of CMV plus the relevant HLA from cumulative public TCR beta family frequency.

TCRdb analysed the reads with MiXCR anew, one entry per CDR3 protein. Among approximately 500,000 distinct CDR3 sequences listed, 15% to 20% were seen once. Germline CDR1 is SGHKS and CDR2 is YYEKEE (reference sequence). The V and J ends lost 6 bases and 5 bases, in that order; junction bases with no gene match: 15. The CDR3 length is 16 residues. About this clonotype: No antigen is known for it.

Material for sequencing was CD8+ T cells from PBMCs. The rearrangement links TRBV5-5 to TRBJ1-1; TRBD1 matches at 8 bases. The sequence derives from a human donor in good health (CMV status not recorded). Some clones in this sample may be carry-over from other donors' samples. Written as DNA, the CDR3 is TGTGCCAGCACCCCGTGGACAGGGATAGAGGAAACTGAAGCTTTCTTT. Encoded protein: CASTPWTGIEETEAFF.